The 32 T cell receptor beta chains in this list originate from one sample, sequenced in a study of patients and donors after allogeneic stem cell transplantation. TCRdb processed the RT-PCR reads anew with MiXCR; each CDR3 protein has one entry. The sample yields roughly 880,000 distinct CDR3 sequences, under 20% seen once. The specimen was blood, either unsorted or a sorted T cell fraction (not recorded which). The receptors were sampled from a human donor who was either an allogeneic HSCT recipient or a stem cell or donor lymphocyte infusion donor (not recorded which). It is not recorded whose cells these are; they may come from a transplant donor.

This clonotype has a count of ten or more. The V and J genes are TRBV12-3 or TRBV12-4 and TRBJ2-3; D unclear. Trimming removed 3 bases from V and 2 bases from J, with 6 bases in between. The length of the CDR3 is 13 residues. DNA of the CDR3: TGTGCCAGCAGTTTCCGACACACAGATACGCAGTATTTT. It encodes CASSFRHTDTQYF.

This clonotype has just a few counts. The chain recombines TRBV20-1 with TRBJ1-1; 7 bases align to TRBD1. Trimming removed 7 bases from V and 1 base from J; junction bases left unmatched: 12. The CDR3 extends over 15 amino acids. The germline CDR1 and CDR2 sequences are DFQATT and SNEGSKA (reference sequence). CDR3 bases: TGCAGTGAGGGCAAGGGGGCCTTACAGAACACTGAAGCTTTCTTT. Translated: CSEGKGALQNTEAFF.

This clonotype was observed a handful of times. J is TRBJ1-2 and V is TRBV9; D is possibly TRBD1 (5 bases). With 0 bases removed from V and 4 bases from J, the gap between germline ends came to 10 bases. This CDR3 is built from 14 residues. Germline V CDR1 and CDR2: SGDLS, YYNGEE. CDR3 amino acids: CASSVGGGTYGYTF. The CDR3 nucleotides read TGTGCCAGCAGCGTAGGAGGAGGGACCTATGGCTACACCTTC.

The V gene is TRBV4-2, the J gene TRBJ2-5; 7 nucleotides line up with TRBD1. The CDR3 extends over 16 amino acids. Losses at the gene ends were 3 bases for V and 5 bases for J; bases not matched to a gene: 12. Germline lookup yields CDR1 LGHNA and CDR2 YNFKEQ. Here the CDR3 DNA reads TGTGCCAGCAGCCAGGAACAGGGGATTTTTAAGGAGACCCAGTACTTC. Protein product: CASSQEQGIFKETQYF.

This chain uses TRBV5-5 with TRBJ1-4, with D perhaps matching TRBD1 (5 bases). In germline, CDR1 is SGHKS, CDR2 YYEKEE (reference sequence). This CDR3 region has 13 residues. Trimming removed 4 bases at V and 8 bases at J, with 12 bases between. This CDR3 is CASSGLTEEKLFF. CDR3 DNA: TGTGCCAGCAGCGGTCTGACAGAAGAAAAACTGTTTTTT.

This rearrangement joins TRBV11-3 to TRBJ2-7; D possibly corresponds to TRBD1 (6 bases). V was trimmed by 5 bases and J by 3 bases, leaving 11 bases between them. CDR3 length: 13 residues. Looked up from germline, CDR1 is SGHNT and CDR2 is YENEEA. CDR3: CASSDRTDYEQYF. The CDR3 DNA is TGTGCCAGCAGCGACAGGACGGACTACGAGCAGTACTTC.

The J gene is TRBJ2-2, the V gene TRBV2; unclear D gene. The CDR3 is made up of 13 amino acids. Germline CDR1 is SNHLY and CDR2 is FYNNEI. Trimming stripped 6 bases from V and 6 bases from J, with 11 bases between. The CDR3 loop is CASRPDVSGELFF. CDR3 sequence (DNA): TGTGCCAGCAGACCAGACGTCTCCGGGGAGCTGTTTTTT.

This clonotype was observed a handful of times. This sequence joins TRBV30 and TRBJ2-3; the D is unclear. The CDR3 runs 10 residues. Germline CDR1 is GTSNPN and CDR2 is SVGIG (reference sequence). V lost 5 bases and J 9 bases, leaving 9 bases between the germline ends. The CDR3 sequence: CAWGPGTQYF. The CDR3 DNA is TGTGCCTGGGGACCCGGGACGCAGTATTTT.

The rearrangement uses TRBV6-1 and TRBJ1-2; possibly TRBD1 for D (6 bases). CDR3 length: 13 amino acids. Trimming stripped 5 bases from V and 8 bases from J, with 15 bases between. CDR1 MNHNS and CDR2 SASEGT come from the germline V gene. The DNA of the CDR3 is TGTGCCAGCAGTCGCAACAGGGCGGACGGCTACACCTTC. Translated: CASSRNRADGYTF.

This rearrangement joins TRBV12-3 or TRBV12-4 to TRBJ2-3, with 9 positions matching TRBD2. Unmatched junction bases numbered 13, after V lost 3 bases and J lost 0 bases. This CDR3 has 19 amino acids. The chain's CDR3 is CASSFERGAETYSTDTQYF. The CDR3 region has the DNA TGTGCCAGCAGTTTCGAGCGGGGGGCCGAGACCTATAGCACAGATACGCAGTATTTT.

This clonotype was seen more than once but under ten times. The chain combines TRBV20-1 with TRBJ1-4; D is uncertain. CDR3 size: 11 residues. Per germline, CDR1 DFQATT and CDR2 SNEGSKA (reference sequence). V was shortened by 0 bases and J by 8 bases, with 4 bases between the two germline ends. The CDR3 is CSARDSEKLFF. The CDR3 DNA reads TGCAGTGCTAGAGATTCAGAAAAACTGTTTTTT.

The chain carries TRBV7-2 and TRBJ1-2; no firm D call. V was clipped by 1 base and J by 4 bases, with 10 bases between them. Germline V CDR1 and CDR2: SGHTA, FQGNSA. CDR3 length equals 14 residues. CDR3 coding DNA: TGTGCCAGCAGCTTAGGGCCGTTGGGCTATGGCTACACCTTC. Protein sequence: CASSLGPLGYGYTF.

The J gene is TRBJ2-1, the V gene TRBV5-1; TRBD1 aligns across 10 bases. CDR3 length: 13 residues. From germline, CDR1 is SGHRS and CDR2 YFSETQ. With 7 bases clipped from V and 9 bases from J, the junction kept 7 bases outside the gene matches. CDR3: CASQRDRGPEQFF. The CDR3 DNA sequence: TGCGCCAGCCAAAGGGACAGGGGTCCTGAGCAGTTCTTC.

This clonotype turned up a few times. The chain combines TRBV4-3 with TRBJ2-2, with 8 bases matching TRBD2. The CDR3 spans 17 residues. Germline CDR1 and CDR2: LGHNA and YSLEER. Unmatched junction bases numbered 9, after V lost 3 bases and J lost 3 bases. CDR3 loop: CASSQASRGAYTGELFF. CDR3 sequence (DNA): TGCGCCAGCAGCCAGGCTTCGCGGGGGGCGTACACCGGGGAGCTGTTTTTT.

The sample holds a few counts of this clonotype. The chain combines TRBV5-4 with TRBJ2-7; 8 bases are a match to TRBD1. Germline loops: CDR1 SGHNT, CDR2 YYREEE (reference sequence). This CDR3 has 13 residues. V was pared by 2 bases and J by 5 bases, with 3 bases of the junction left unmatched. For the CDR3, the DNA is TGTGCCAGCAGCTTACTGACAGGGGACGAGCAGTACTTC. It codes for CASSLLTGDEQYF.

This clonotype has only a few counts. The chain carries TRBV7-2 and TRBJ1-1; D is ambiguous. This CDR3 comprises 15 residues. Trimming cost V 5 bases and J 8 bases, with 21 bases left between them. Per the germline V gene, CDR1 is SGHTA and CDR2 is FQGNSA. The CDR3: CASSTEPQRELEAFF. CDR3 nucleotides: TGTGCCAGCAGCACAGAACCCCAAAGGGAATTAGAAGCTTTCTTT. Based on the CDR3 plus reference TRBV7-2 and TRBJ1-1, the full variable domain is GAGVSQSPSNKVTEKGKDVELRCDPISGHTALYWYRQSLGQGLEFLIYFQGNSAPDKSGLPSDRFSAERTGGSVSTLTIQRTQQEDSAVYLCASSTEPQRELEAFFGQGTRLTVV.

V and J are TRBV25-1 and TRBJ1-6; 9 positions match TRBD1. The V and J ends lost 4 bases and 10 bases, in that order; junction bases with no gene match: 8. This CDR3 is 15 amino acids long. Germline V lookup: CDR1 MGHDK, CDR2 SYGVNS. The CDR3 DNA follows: TGTGCCAGCAGTGCCAACCCGACAGGGGGGTCACCCCTCCACTTT. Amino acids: CASSANPTGGSPLHF.

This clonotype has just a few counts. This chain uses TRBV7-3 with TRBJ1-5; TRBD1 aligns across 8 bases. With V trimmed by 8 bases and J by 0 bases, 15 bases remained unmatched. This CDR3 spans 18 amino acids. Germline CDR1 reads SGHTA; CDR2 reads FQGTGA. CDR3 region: CASVLPGQVIYSNQPQHF. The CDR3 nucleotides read TGTGCCAGCGTCCTTCCGGGACAGGTCATCTATAGCAATCAGCCCCAGCATTTT.

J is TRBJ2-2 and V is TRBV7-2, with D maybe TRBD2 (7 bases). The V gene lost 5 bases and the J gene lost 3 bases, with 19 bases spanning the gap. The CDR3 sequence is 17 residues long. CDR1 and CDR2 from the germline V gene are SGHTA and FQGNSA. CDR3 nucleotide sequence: TGTGCCAGCAGCCCCCTTGGGGCGGGGGCTGACACCGGGGAGCTGTTTTTT. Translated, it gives CASSPLGAGADTGELFF.

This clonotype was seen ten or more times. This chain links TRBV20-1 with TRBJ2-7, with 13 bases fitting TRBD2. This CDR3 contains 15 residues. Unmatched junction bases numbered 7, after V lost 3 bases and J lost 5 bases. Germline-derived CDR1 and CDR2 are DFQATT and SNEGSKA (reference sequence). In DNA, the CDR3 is TGCAGTGCTAGCCGGACTAGCGGGAGTATCGACGAGCAGTACTTC. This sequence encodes CSASRTSGSIDEQYF.

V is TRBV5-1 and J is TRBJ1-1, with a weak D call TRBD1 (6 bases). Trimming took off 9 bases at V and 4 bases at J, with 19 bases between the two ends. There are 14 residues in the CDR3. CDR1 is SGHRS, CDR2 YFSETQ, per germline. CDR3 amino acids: CATSQGPGSTEAFF. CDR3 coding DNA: TGCGCCACCTCACAGGGCCCTGGAAGCACTGAAGCTTTCTTT.

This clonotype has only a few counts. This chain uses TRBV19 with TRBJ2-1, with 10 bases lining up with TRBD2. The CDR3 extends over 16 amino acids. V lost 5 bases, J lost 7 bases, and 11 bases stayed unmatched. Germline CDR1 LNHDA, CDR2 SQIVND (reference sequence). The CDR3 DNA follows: TGTGCCAGTAGTGTCTATAGCGGGAGGAGCGGGAATGAGCAGTTCTTC. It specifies CASSVYSGRSGNEQFF.

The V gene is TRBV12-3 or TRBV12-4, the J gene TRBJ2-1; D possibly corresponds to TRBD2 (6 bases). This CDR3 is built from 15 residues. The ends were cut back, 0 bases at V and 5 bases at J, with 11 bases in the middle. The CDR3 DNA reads TGTGCCAGCAGTTTAGCGGGAGGACGGAACAATGAGCAGTTCTTC. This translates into CASSLAGGRNNEQFF.

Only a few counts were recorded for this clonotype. CDR3 nucleotides: TGCAGCGCAGGACCAGGTGGGACAGGGGGACGCGAGCAGTACTTC. Its protein is CSAGPGGTGGREQYF. The chain joins TRBV29-1 to TRBJ2-7; 11 bases map to TRBD1. This CDR3 has 15 amino acids. The V gene's germline CDR1 is SQVTM and CDR2 ANQGSEA. V shed 7 bases, J shed 6 bases, and the junction held 14 bases outside the gene matches.

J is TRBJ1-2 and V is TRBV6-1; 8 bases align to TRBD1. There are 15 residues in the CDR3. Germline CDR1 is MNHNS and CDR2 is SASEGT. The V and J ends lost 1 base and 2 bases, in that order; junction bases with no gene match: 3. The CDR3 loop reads CASSEGQGPNYGYTF. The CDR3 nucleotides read TGTGCCAGCAGTGAAGGACAGGGGCCAAACTATGGCTACACCTTC.

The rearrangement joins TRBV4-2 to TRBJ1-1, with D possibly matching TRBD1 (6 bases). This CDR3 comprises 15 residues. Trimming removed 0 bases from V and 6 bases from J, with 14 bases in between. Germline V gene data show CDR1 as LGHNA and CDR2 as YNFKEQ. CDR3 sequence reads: CASSQEWTVIAEAFF. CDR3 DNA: TGTGCCAGCAGCCAAGAGTGGACAGTAATCGCTGAAGCTTTCTTT.

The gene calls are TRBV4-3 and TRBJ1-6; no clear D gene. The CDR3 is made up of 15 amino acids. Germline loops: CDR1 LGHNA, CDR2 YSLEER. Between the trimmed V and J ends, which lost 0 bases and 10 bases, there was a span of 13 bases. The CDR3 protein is CASSQDTPLGSPLHF. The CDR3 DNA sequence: TGCGCCAGCAGCCAAGATACCCCCTTAGGGTCACCCCTCCACTTT.

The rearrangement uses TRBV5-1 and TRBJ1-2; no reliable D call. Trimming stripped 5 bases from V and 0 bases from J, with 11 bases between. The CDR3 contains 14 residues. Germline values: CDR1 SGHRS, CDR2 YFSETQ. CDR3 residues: CASRSLSANYGYTF. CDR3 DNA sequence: TGCGCCAGCAGATCGTTGAGCGCTAACTATGGCTACACCTTC.

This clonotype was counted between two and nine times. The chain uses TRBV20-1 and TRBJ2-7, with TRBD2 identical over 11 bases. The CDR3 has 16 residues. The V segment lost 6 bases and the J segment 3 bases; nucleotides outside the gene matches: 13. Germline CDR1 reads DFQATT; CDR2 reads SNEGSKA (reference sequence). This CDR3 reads CSAPLTRGLADYEQYF. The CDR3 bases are TGCAGTGCCCCGCTGACCCGGGGACTAGCGGACTACGAGCAGTACTTC.

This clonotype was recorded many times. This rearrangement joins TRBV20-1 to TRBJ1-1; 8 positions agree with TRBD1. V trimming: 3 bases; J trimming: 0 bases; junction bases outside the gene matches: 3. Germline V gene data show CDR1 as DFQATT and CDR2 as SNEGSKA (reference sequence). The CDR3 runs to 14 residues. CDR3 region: CSARGQAMNTEAFF. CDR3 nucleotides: TGCAGTGCTAGGGGACAGGCCATGAACACTGAAGCTTTCTTT.

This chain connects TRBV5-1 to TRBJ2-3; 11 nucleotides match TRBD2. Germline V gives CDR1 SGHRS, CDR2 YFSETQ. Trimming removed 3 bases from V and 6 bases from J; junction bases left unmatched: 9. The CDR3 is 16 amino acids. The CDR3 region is CASSSRLAGMSDTQYF. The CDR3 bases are TGCGCCAGCAGCTCCCGACTAGCGGGAATGTCGGATACGCAGTATTTT.

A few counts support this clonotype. The CDR3, as DNA: TGCGCCAGCAGCTTGGTAGGCAGGGGAAACTTGAACACTGAAGCTTTCTTT. Translation: CASSLVGRGNLNTEAFF. The V and J genes are TRBV5-1 and TRBJ1-1, with D possibly TRBD1 on 6 matching bases. The ends were cut back, 0 bases at V and 0 bases at J, with 15 bases in the middle. The germline gives CDR1 SGHRS, CDR2 YFSETQ. CDR3 length: 17 amino acids.